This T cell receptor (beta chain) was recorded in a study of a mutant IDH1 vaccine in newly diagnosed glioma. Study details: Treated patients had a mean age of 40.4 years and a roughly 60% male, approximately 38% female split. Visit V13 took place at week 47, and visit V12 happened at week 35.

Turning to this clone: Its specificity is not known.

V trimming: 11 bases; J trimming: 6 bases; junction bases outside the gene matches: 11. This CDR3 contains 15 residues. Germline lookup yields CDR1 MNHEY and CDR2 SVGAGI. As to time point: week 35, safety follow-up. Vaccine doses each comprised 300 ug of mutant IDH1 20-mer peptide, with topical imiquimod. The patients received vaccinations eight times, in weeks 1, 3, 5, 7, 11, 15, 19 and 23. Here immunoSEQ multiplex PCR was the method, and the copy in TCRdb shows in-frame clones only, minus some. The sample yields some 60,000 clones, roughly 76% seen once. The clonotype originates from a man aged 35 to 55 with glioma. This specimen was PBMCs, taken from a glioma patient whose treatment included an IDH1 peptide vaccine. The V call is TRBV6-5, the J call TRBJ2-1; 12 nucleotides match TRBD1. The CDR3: CASNGGTGGFNEQFF. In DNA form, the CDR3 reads TGTGCCTCGAACGGGGGGACAGGGGGCTTCAATGAGCAGTTCTTC.